A single sample is the source of the 29 T cell receptor beta chains below, sequenced in a study of Graves' ophthalmopathy and Graves' hyperthyroidism. Scientists amplified the TCR beta CDR3 regions from RNA transcripts. First-round RT-PCR relied on HTBI primers, and a second-round multiplex PCR came next. TCRdb fed the multiplex PCR reads into MiXCR, producing one record per CDR3 protein. The sample has about 15,000 distinct CDR3 sequences, 46% seen once; the top ten hold over 25%. The sample taken for sequencing was peripheral blood. Source of these receptors: a woman in her thirties or forties with stable Graves' hyperthyroidism.

Only one count was recorded for this clonotype. The CDR3 sequence is CATGQGEGDEQFF. CDR3 sequence (DNA): TGTGCCACCGGACAGGGTGAGGGGGATGAGCAGTTCTTC. The chain couples TRBV10-3 to TRBJ2-1, with TRBD1 identical over 8 bases. The CDR3 runs 13 residues. With 10 bases clipped from V and 8 bases from J, the junction kept 10 bases outside the gene matches. Germline V gene lookup returns CDR1 ENHRY and CDR2 SYGVKD.

This clonotype was detected a few times. CDR3 sequence reads: CASSLKLAGAYNEQFF. In nucleotides, the CDR3 is TGTGCCAGCAGTTTAAAACTAGCGGGAGCCTACAATGAGCAGTTCTTC. The chain recombines TRBV6-2 or TRBV6-3 with TRBJ2-1, with 11 bases aligning to TRBD2. CDR1 is MNHEY and CDR2 is SVGEGT in the germline V gene. CDR3 length: 16 amino acids. V was pared by 4 bases and J by 2 bases, with 4 bases of the junction left unmatched.

By share, this clonotype counts as medium-sized. The chain carries TRBV2 and TRBJ2-7; 9 nucleotides match TRBD1. Germline loops: CDR1 SNHLY, CDR2 FYNNEI. This CDR3 has 15 residues. The trim removed 3 bases at V and 4 bases at J, leaving 7 bases unmatched. Here the CDR3 DNA reads TGTGCCAGCAGTGAGGCACAGGGGGCGGGTTACGAGCAGTACTTC. Translated: CASSEAQGAGYEQYF.

This clonotype has a count of ten or more. The chain employs TRBV7-3 and TRBJ2-3; 9 bases agree with TRBD2. CDR1 and CDR2 from the germline V gene are SGHTA and FQGTGA. This CDR3 contains 14 residues. The ends lost 4 bases at V and 4 bases at J; junction bases unmatched: 3. The CDR3 bases are TGTGCCAGCAGCTCCAGCGGGGGGTCAGATACGCAGTATTTT. Amino acids: CASSSSGGSDTQYF.

This clonotype was seen a few times. The rearrangement uses TRBV10-3 and TRBJ1-2, with a weak D call TRBD1 (6 bases). Per the germline V gene, CDR1 is ENHRY and CDR2 is SYGVKD. This CDR3 has 15 residues. V dropped 10 bases and J dropped 7 bases, with 25 bases sitting between them. DNA for the CDR3: TGTGCCAGCACCACACTGCCCGGGGGGCATATTGGCTACACCTTC. Protein product: CASTTLPGGHIGYTF.

This clonotype is deemed medium-sized. The rearrangement uses TRBV7-2 and TRBJ1-5, with unresolved D. Germline V lookup: CDR1 SGHTA, CDR2 FQGNSA. The CDR3 has 13 residues. V dropped 2 bases and J dropped 5 bases, with 7 bases sitting between them. The CDR3 spells CASSLYPDQPQHF. The CDR3 bases are TGTGCCAGCAGCTTATACCCGGATCAGCCCCAGCATTTT.

This rearrangement joins TRBV24-1 to TRBJ2-2; 9 bases fit TRBD2. CDR3 length: 18 amino acids. The V segment lost 3 bases and the J segment 5 bases; nucleotides outside the gene matches: 12. The germline CDR1 and CDR2 sequences are KGHDR and SFDVKD. The CDR3: CATSDISARGGGTGELFF. DNA of the CDR3: TGTGCCACCAGTGATATTTCAGCTCGCGGGGGGGGGACCGGGGAGCTGTTTTTT.

The J gene is TRBJ2-1, the V gene TRBV5-1; 8 nucleotides align to TRBD2. The junction had 10 bases not matched to a gene; V was cut back by 4 bases and J by 7 bases. The length of the CDR3 is 15 residues. Germline V gene sequence: CDR1 SGHRS, CDR2 YFSETQ. The CDR3 DNA follows: TGCGCCAGCAGCCCCCAAGCGGGAGTCGATAATGAGCAGTTCTTC. Amino acids: CASSPQAGVDNEQFF.

This clonotype occurred many times. This rearrangement joins TRBV20-1 to TRBJ1-1; 9 bases map to TRBD1. The CDR3 covers 16 residues. The V and J ends lost 1 base and 3 bases, in that order; junction bases with no gene match: 9. Germline assignment: CDR1 DFQATT and CDR2 SNEGSKA (reference sequence). This chain's CDR3 is CSARGTGARKDTEAFF. CDR3 bases: TGCAGTGCTAGAGGGACAGGGGCACGAAAGGACACTGAAGCTTTCTTT.

The chain has TRBV4-1 and TRBJ1-2, with TRBD1 matching over 9 bases. Germline loops: CDR1 MGHRA, CDR2 YSYEKL. This CDR3 region has 16 residues. After removal of 1 base from V and 2 bases from J, the junction contained 5 bases not matched to a gene. CDR3 loop: CASSQGTGVGNYGYTF. The CDR3 DNA follows: TGCGCCAGCAGCCAAGGGACAGGGGTAGGGAACTATGGCTACACCTTC.

The chain is built from TRBV3-1 and TRBJ2-5, with 8 positions matching TRBD1. Losses at the gene ends were 4 bases for V and 0 bases for J; bases not matched to a gene: 4. CDR1 is LGHDT and CDR2 is YNNKEL in the germline V gene (reference sequence). This CDR3 spans 15 amino acids. This CDR3 reads CASSRGQGDQETQYF. The CDR3 DNA reads as TGTGCCAGCAGCCGAGGACAGGGTGACCAAGAGACCCAGTACTTC.

This clonotype came up a few times. The CDR3 DNA reads TGCAGTGCTAGGGGGACAGGGGGCTTTTTCTACGAGCAGTACTTC. Its protein is CSARGTGGFFYEQYF. V and J are TRBV20-1 and TRBJ2-7, with TRBD1 matching over 12 bases. Trimming cost V 3 bases and J 3 bases; bases outside gene matches: 6. Germline CDR1 and CDR2: DFQATT and SNEGSKA (reference sequence). The CDR3 runs to 15 residues.

This clonotype was detected ten times or more. This sequence joins TRBV4-3 and TRBJ2-5; 7 positions match TRBD2. The trim removed 2 bases at V and 5 bases at J, leaving 8 bases unmatched. The CDR3 spans 15 residues. Germline CDR1 and CDR2: LGHNA and YSLEER. The CDR3 protein is CASSQTWGGAETQYF. For the CDR3, the DNA is TGCGCCAGCAGCCAAACGTGGGGGGGTGCTGAGACCCAGTACTTC.

The chain recombines TRBV2 with TRBJ1-4; the D is unclear. Germline-derived CDR1 and CDR2 are SNHLY and FYNNEI. Trimming stripped 3 bases from V and 14 bases from J, with 16 bases between. The CDR3 runs 13 residues. The CDR3 coding sequence is TGTGCCAGCAGTGAGGAGAGACGGAGGAAGCTGTTTTTT. This gives the protein CASSEERRRKLFF.

The CDR3 sequence is CASSEGRGEQYF. The CDR3 coding sequence is TGCGCCAGCAGTGAGGGAAGGGGCGAGCAGTACTTC. J is TRBJ2-7 and V is TRBV10-1; TRBD1 might be the D (5 bases). This CDR3 contains 12 residues. Deletions cut 2 bases from V and 6 bases from J, with 8 bases between. Germline assignment: CDR1 WNHNN and CDR2 SYGVQD (reference sequence).

This sequence joins TRBV2 and TRBJ1-2, with no clear D. Germline lookup yields CDR1 SNHLY and CDR2 FYNNEI. CDR3 length: 13 amino acids. Trimming took 3 bases from V and 3 from J, leaving 8 bases between them. The CDR3 sequence: CASSENTYYGYTF. CDR3 sequence (DNA): TGTGCCAGCAGTGAGAACACCTACTATGGCTACACCTTC.

This clonotype was recorded many times. The rearrangement uses TRBV6-5 and TRBJ2-3; TRBD2 matches 11 bases. Germline assignment: CDR1 MNHEY and CDR2 SVGAGI. V lost 7 bases to trimming and J lost 2 bases; unmatched junction nucleotides: 5. The CDR3 has 15 residues. DNA of the CDR3: TGTGCCAGCACCGGGACTAGCGGCTTCACAGATACGCAGTATTTT. Encoded protein: CASTGTSGFTDTQYF.

Note on this clonotype: This CDR3 fails to terminate in the conserved phenylalanine or tryptophan, so it likely reflects a read error. The V and J genes are TRBV7-9 and TRBJ2-7; 8 bases agree with TRBD1. Germline values: CDR1 SEHNR, CDR2 FQNEAQ (reference sequence). CDR3 size: 14 residues. The CDR3 sequence: CASSPRDRSYEQYL. The CDR3 bases are TGCGCCAGCAGCCCACGGGACAGGTCCTACGAGCAGTACCTC.

The chain links TRBV12-3 or TRBV12-4 to TRBJ2-1; 7 nucleotides line up with TRBD1. With 7 bases clipped from V and 7 bases from J, the junction kept 10 bases outside the gene matches. The CDR3 has 14 residues. The CDR3 is CASNPGQKPNEQFF. The CDR3 DNA reads as TGTGCCAGCAACCCGGGACAGAAACCGAATGAGCAGTTCTTC.

The chain couples TRBV20-1 to TRBJ1-6; possible D gene TRBD1, 5 bases. Per the germline V gene, CDR1 is DFQATT and CDR2 is SNEGSKA (reference sequence). This CDR3 has 13 amino acids. The germline V and J ends were trimmed by 3 bases and 9 bases, with 12 bases remaining between them. CDR3 sequence reads: CSARADSGSPLHF. The CDR3 DNA sequence: TGCAGTGCTAGGGCTGACAGCGGTTCACCCCTCCACTTT.

The chain is built from TRBV29-1 and TRBJ2-7; 12 bases line up with TRBD1. Germline CDR1 is SQVTM and CDR2 is ANQGSEA. This CDR3 contains 13 residues. The V and J ends lost 7 bases and 5 bases, in that order; junction bases with no gene match: 6. CDR3 amino acids: CSASGTGGHEQYF. The CDR3 bases are TGCAGCGCCTCCGGGACAGGGGGCCACGAGCAGTACTTC.

This sequence joins TRBV5-1 and TRBJ1-1, with D unclear. The V end lost 0 bases, the J end lost 1 base, and 13 bases lay between the germline ends. The CDR3 covers 16 residues. In germline, CDR1 is SGHRS, CDR2 YFSETQ. The CDR3 DNA sequence: TGCGCCAGCAGCTTGGAGGTCGGGGTACCGAACACTGAAGCTTTCTTT. This gives the protein CASSLEVGVPNTEAFF.

CDR3 residues: CASSGTGQRETQYF. The CDR3 DNA reads TGTGCCAGCAGCGGGACAGGTCAGCGGGAGACCCAGTACTTC. This chain links TRBV2 with TRBJ2-5; 8 bases map to TRBD1. Germline values: CDR1 SNHLY, CDR2 FYNNEI. The CDR3 is 14 residues long. V was pared by 6 bases and J by 5 bases, with 8 bases of the junction left unmatched. Looking up the rest from reference TRBV2 and TRBJ2-5 gives the full variable domain: EPEVTQTPSHQVTQMGQEVILRCVPISNHLYFYWYRQILGQKVEFLVSFYNNEISEKSEIFDDQFSVERPDGSNFTLKIRSTKLEDSAMYFCASSGTGQRETQYFGPGTRLLVL.

The V and J genes are TRBV20-1 and TRBJ2-1; 8 positions match TRBD2. In germline, CDR1 is DFQATT, CDR2 SNEGSKA (reference sequence). This CDR3 is 15 amino acids long. Trimming cost V 4 bases and J 5 bases; bases outside gene matches: 10. The CDR3 spells CSANRREVPDNEQFF. CDR3 DNA sequence: TGCAGTGCTAATCGGCGGGAGGTCCCCGACAATGAGCAGTTCTTC.

This clonotype was counted a few times. The J gene is TRBJ1-5, the V gene TRBV6-2 or TRBV6-3; D is undetermined. This CDR3 contains 12 residues. In germline, CDR1 is MNHEY, CDR2 SVGEGT. The V end lost 2 bases, the J end lost 9 bases, and 8 bases lay between the germline ends. The CDR3 here is CASSYLWLPQHF. The CDR3, as DNA: TGTGCCAGCAGTTACCTTTGGCTGCCCCAGCATTTT.

This clonotype was detected many times. The V call is TRBV7-3, the J call TRBJ2-3; possibly TRBD1 for D (5 bases). Germline assignment: CDR1 SGHTA and CDR2 FQGTGA. V lost 4 bases and J 4 bases, leaving 12 bases between the germline ends. The CDR3 runs 14 residues. The CDR3 DNA reads TGTGCCAGCAGCTCCCAGGGAACTTCAGATACGCAGTATTTT. Protein: CASSSQGTSDTQYF.

A single count supports this clonotype. One end of the junction varies from germline; a read error may be responsible. This chain connects TRBV7-2 to TRBJ2-7; 7 nucleotides align to TRBD1. The CDR3 length is 13 residues. Germline assignment: CDR1 SGHTA and CDR2 FQGNSA. CDR3 region: CASSRTGTYEQCF. The CDR3, as DNA: TGTGCCAGCAGCAGGACAGGCACCTACGAGCAGTGCTTT.

V is TRBV5-4 and J is TRBJ1-1; D is unclear. V was shortened by 3 bases and J by 7 bases, with 16 bases between the two germline ends. The CDR3 totals 14 residues. Germline V gives CDR1 SGHNT, CDR2 YYREEE (reference sequence). The CDR3 DNA sequence: TGTGCCAGCAGCTCCTTTTCCGGGTCCCTTGAAGCTTTCTTT. Its protein product is CASSSFSGSLEAFF.

The chain couples TRBV20-1 to TRBJ1-2; D is undetermined. CDR1 DFQATT and CDR2 SNEGSKA come from the germline V gene (reference sequence). V lost 1 base to trimming and J lost 2 bases, with 8 bases between them. This CDR3 spans 13 amino acids. The CDR3 loop reads CSARGSPNYGYTF. CDR3 DNA: TGCAGTGCTAGAGGTTCGCCAAACTATGGCTACACCTTC.